This T cell receptor beta chain was identified during a study of early T cells in non-severe SARS-CoV-2 infection. Study-level background: Sequencing of bulk RNA from unsorted whole blood was done, without chain pairing. Overall study results and limits: In VDJdb matching, anti-spike CD8 responses were favored while private and CD4 specificities went missing.

This clonotype was detected many times. No antigen is known for it. The library protocol tagged individual cDNA molecules with unique molecular identifiers. TCRdb recomputed calls from the 5' RACE reads with MiXCR, one row per CDR3 protein. Here the sample spans around 27,000 distinct CDR3 sequences, about 3% being singletons. The CDR3 sequence is 15 residues long. Trimming left V 2 bases short and J 5 bases short, with 14 bases between. Germline loops: CDR1 SGHKS, CDR2 YYEKEE (reference sequence). This sequence originates from an adult who was a healthcare worker with PCR-confirmed SARS-CoV-2 infection or an uninfected control (not recorded which). Sequenced sample: whole blood. The genes are TRBV5-5 and TRBJ2-4; maybe TRBD1 (5 bases). This chain's CDR3 is CASSFPSRAQNIQYF. In DNA form, the CDR3 reads TGTGCCAGCAGCTTTCCGTCCAGGGCCCAAAACATTCAGTACTTC.